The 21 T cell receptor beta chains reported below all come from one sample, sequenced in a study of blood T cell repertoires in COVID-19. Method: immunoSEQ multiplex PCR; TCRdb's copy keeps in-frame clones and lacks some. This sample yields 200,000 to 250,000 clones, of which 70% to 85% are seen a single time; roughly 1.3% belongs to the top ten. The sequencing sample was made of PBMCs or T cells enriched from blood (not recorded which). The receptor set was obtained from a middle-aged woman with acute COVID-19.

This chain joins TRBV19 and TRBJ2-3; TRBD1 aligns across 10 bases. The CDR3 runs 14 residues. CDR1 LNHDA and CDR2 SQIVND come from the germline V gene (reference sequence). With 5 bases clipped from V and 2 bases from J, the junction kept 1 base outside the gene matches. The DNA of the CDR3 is TGTGCCAGTAGTCGACAGGGGGCCACAGATACGCAGTATTTT. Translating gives CASSRQGATDTQYF.

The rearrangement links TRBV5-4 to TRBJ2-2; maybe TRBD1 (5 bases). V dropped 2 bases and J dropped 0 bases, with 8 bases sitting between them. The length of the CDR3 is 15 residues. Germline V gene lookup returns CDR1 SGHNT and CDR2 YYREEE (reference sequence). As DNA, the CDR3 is TGTGCCAGCAGCTTAGGGGATCCGAACACCGGGGAGCTGTTTTTT. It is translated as CASSLGDPNTGELFF.

As DNA, the CDR3 is TGTGCCAGCCCCGACAGAAGAAATGCTGAAGCTTTCTTT. It is translated as CASPDRRNAEAFF. The chain links TRBV21-1 to TRBJ1-1; TRBD1 is taken as the D call from the table, unchecked against the DNA. TRBV21-1 is tagged as a pseudogene. The CDR3 totals 13 residues.

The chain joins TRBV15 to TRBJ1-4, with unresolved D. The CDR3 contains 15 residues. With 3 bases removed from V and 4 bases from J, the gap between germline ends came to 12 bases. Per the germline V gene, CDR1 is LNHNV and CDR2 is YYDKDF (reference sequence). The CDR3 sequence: CATSSQGGINEKLFF. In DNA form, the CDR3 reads TGTGCCACCAGCAGCCAAGGAGGGATTAATGAAAAACTGTTTTTT.

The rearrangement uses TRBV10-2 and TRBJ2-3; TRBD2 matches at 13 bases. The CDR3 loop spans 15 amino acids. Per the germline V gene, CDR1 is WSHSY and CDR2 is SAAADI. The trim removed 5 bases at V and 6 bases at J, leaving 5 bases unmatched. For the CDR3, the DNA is TGCGCCAGCAGTAGGGGGACTAGCGGGGATGATACGCAGTATTTT. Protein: CASSRGTSGDDTQYF.

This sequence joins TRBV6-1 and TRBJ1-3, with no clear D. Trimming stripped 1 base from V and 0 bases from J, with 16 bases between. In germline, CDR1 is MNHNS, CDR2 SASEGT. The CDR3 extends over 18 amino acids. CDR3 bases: TGTGCCAGCAGTGAAGAGTTTGGCAGATTCGCCTCTGGAAACACCATATATTTT. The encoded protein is CASSEEFGRFASGNTIYF.

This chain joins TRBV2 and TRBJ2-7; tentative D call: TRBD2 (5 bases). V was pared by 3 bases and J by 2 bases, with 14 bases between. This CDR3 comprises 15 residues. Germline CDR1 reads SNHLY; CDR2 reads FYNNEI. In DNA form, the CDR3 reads TGTGCCAGCAGTGATCAGGTGAGGGCCACCTACGAGCAGTACTTC. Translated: CASSDQVRATYEQYF. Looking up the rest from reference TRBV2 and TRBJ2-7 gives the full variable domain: EPEVTQTPSHQVTQMGQEVILRCVPISNHLYFYWYRQILGQKVEFLVSFYNNEISEKSEIFDDQFSVERPDGSNFTLKIRSTKLEDSAMYFCASSDQVRATYEQYFGPGTRLTVT.

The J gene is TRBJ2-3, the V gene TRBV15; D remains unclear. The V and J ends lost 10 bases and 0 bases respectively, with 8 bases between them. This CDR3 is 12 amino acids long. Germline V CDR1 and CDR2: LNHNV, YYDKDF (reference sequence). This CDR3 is CASGSSTDTQYF. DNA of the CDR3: TGTGCCAGCGGTTCTAGCACAGATACGCAGTATTTT.

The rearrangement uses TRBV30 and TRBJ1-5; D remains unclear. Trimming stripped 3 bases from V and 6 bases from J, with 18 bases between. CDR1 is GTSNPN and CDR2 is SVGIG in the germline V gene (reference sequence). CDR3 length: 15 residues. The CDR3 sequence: CAWSLTPGSVQPQHF. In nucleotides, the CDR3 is TGTGCCTGGAGCCTTACCCCGGGTTCAGTTCAGCCCCAGCATTTT.

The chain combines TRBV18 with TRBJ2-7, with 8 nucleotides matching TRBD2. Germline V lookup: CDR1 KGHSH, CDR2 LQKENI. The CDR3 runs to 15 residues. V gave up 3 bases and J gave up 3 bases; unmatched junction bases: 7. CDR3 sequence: CASSPRGTRGYEQYF. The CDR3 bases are TGTGCCAGCTCACCGAGAGGGACTAGAGGCTACGAGCAGTACTTC.

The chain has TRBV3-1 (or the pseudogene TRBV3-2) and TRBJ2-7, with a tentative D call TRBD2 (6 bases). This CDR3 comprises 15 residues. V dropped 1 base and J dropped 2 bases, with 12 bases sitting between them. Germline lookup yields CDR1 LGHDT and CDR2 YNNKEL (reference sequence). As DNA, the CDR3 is TGTGCCAGCAGCCAAGTAGGGACTTTTCCCTACGAGCAGTACTTC. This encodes CASSQVGTFPYEQYF.

The chain's CDR3 is CASRYRGGNEQFF. CDR3 sequence (DNA): TGTGCCAGTAGGTACAGGGGTGGCAATGAGCAGTTCTTC. This rearrangement joins TRBV19 to TRBJ2-1, with 7 bases lining up with TRBD1. The germline gives CDR1 LNHDA, CDR2 SQIVND (reference sequence). This CDR3 is 13 amino acids long. J gave up 6 bases and V 6 bases, and 5 bases lay outside the gene matches.

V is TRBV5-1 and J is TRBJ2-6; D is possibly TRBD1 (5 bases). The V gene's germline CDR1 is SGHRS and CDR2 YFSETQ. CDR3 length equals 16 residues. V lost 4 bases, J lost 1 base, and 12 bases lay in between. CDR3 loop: CASSPGHSSGANVLTF. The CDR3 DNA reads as TGCGCCAGCAGCCCAGGACACTCGTCTGGGGCCAACGTCCTGACTTTC.

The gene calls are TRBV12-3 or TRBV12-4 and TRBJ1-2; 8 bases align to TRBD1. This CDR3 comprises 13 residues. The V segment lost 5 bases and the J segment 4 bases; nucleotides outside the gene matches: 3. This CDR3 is CASSPGQVYGYTF. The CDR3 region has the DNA TGTGCCAGCAGTCCGGGACAGGTCTATGGCTACACCTTC.

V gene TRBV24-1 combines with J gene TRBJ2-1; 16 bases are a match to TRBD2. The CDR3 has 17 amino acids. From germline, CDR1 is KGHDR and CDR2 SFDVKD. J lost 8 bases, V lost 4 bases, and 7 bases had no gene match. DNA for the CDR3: TGTGCCACCAGTGACCGGGGACTAGCGGGAGGGGAAGATGAGCAGTTCTTC. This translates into CATSDRGLAGGEDEQFF.

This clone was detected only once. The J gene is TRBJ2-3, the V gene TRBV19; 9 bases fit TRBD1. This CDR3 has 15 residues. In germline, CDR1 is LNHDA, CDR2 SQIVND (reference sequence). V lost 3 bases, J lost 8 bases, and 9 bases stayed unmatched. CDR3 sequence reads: CASSMGQGSTGTQYF. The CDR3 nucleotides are TGTGCCAGTAGTATGGGACAGGGAAGTACGGGTACGCAGTATTTT. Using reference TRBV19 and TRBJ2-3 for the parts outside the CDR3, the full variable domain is DGGITQSPKYLFRKEGQNVTLSCEQNLNHDAMYWYRQDPGQGLRLIYYSQIVNDFQKGDIAEGYSVSREKKESFPLTVTSAQKNPTAFYLCASSMGQGSTGTQYFGPGTRLTVL.

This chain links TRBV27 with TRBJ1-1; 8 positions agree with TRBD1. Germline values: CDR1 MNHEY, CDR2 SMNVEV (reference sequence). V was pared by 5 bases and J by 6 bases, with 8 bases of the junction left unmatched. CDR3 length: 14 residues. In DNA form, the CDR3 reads TGTGCCAGCAGTAATGATCAGGGGGCAGCTGAAGCTTTCTTT. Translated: CASSNDQGAAEAFF.

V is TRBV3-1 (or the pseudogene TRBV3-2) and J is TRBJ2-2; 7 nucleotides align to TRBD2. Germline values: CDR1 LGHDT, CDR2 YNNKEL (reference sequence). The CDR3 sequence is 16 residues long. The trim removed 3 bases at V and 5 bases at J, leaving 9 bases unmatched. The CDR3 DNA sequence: TGTGCCAGCAGCCACTTAGCGGCTAGCGGTACCGGGGAGCTGTTTTTT. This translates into CASSHLAASGTGELFF.

This chain's CDR3 is CASSPLTDTGELFF. The CDR3 DNA reads as TGTGCCAGCAGCCCCCTAACCGACACCGGGGAGCTGTTTTTT. The chain couples TRBV9 to TRBJ2-2; D uncertain. The CDR3 contains 14 residues. Germline V gene lookup returns CDR1 SGDLS and CDR2 YYNGEE. Trimming pared 4 bases from V and 3 bases from J, leaving 10 bases between.

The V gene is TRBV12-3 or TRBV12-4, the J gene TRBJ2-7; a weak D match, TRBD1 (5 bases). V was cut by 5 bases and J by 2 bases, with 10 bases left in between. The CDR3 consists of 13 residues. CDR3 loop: CASSLDSTYEQYF. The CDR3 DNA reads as TGTGCCAGCAGTCTCGACAGCACCTACGAGCAGTACTTC.

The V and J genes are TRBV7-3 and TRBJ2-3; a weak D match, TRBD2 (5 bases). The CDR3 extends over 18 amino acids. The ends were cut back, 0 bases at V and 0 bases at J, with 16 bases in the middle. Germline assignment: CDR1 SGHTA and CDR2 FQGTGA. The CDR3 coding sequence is TGTGCCAGCAGCTTAACCGCAGGAGGCGGCGGGAGCACAGATACGCAGTATTTT. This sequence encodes CASSLTAGGGGSTDTQYF.